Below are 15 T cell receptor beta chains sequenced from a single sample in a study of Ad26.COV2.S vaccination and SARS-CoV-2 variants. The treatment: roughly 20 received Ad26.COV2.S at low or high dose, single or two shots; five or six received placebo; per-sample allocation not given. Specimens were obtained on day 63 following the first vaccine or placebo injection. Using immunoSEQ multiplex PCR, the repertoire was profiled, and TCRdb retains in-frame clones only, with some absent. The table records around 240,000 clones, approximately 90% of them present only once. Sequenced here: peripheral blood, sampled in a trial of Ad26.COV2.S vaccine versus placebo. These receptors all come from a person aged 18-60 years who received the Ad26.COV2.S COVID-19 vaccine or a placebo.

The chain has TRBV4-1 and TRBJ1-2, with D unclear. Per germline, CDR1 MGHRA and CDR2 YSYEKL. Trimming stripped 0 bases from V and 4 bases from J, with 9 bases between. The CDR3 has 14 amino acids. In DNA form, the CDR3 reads TGCGCCAGCAGCCAAGAGGCAGGAATCTATGGCTACACCTTC. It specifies CASSQEAGIYGYTF.

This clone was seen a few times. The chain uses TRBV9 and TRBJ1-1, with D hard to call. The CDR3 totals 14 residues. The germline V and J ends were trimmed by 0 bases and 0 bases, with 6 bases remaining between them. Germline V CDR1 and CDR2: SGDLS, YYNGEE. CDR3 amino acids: CASSVDGMNTEAFF. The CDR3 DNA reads TGTGCCAGCAGCGTAGACGGAATGAACACTGAAGCTTTCTTT.

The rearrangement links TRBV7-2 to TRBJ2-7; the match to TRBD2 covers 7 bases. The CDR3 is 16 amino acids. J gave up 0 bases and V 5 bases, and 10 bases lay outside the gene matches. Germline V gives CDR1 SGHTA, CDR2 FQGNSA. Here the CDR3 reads CASSPASGLFSYEQYF. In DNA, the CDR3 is TGTGCCAGCAGCCCCGCTAGCGGTCTATTCTCCTACGAGCAGTACTTC.

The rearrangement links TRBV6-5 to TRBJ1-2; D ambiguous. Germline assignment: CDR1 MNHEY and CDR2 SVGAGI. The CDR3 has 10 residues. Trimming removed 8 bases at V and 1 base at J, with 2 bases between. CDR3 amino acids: CASVNYGYTF. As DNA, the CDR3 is TGTGCCAGCGTTAACTATGGCTACACCTTC.

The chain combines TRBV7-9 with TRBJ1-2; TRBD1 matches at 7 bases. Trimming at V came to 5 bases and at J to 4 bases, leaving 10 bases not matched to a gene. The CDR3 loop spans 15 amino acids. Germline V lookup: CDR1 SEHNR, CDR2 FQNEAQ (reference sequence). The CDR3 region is CASSHSGGGSYGYTF. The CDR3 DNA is TGTGCCAGCAGCCACAGCGGAGGGGGCAGCTATGGCTACACCTTC.

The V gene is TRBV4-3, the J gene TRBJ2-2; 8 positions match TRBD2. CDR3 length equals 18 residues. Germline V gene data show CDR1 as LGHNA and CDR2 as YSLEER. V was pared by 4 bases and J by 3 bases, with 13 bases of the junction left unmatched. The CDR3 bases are TGCGCCAGCAGCCGGGGTAGCGGGGTCGGCTGGGACACCGGGGAGCTGTTTTTT. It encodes CASSRGSGVGWDTGELFF.

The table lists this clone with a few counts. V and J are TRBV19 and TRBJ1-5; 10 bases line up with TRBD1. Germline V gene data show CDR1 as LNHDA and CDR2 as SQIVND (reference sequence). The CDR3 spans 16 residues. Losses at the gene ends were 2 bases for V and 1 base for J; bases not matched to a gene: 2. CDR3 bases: TGTGCCAGTAGTATATGGGGACAGGGGAGCAATCAGCCCCAGCATTTT. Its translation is CASSIWGQGSNQPQHF.

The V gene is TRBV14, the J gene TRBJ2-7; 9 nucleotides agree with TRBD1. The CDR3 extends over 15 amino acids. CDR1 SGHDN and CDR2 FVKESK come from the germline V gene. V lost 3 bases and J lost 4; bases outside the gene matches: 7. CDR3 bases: TGTGCCAGCAGCCAGGAACAGGGGGCATGGTACGAGCAGTACTTC. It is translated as CASSQEQGAWYEQYF.

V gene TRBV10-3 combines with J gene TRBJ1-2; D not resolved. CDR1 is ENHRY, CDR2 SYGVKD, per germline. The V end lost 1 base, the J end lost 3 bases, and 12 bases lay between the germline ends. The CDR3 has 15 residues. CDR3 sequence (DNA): TGTGCCATCAGTGAGTTAGAGGACGCCGACTATGGCTACACCTTC. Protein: CAISELEDADYGYTF.

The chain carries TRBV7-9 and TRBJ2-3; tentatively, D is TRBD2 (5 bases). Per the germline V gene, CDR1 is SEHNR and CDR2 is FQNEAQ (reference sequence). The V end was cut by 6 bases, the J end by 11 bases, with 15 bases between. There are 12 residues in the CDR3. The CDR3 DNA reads TGTGCCAGCAGAGAAGGTCTAGGGAGGCAGTATTTT. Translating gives CASREGLGRQYF.

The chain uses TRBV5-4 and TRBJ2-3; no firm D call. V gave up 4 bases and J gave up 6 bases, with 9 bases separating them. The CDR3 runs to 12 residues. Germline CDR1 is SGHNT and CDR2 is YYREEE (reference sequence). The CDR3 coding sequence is TGTGCCAGCAGCCTCGGGTCTGATACGCAGTATTTT. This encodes CASSLGSDTQYF.

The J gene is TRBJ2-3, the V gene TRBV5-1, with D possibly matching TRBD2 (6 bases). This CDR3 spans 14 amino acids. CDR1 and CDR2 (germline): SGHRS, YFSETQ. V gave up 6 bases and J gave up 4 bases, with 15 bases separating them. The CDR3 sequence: CASTPVKRADTQYF. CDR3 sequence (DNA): TGCGCCAGCACTCCAGTGAAGCGGGCAGATACGCAGTATTTT. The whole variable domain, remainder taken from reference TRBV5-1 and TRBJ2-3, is KAGVTQTPRYLIKTRGQQVTLSCSPISGHRSVSWYQQTPGQGLQFLFEYFSETQRNKGNFPGRFSGRQFSNSRSEMNVSTLELGDSALYLCASTPVKRADTQYFGPGTRLTVL.

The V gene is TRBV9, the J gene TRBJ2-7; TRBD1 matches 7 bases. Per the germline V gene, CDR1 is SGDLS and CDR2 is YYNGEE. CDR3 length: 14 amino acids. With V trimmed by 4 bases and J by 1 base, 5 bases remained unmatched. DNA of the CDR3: TGTGCCAGCAGCCCCTGGGACAGATCCTACGAGCAGTACTTC. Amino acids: CASSPWDRSYEQYF.

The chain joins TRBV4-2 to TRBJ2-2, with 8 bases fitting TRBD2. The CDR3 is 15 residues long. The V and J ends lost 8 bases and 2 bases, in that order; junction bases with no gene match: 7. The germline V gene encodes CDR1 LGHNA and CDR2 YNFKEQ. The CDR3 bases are TGTGCCAGCGGCGGAGCGGGAGTAAACACCGGGGAGCTGTTTTTT. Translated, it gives CASGGAGVNTGELFF.

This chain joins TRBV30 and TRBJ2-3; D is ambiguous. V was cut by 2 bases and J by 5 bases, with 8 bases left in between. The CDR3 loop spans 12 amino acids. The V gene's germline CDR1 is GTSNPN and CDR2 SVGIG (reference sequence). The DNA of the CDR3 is TGTGCCTGGAGTATTGGAAGAGATACGCAGTATTTT. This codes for CAWSIGRDTQYF.